This TCR beta chain was sequenced in a study of metastatic and nonmetastatic thyroid tumors. In this sample, this clone turned up many times. The conserved phenylalanine or tryptophan is not found at the CDR3 terminus, so this likely reflects a read error. The CDR3 has 13 residues. The J segment lost 8 bases and the V segment lost 5 bases, leaving 7 bases of the junction unmatched. The germline V gene encodes CDR1 LGHNT and CDR2 FRNRAP. TCRdb re-clonotyped the PCR reads through MiXCR. Here the sample spans some 86,000 clones, roughly an eighth being singletons. Thyroid surgery took place with no prior treatment in any patient.

The chain links TRBV12-5 to TRBJ1-1; 8 positions agree with TRBD1. This clonotype was sampled from a female donor with papillary thyroid cancer or a benign thyroid nodule (not recorded which). Some clones in this sample may be carry-over from other donors' samples. The sample comprised tumor tissue. Here the CDR3 reads CASGPGTGLEAFS. CDR3 coding DNA: TGTGCTAGTGGTCCGGGGACAGGATTAGAAGCTTTCTCT.